Listed here are 5 T cell receptor beta chains from one sample, sequenced in a study of blood T cell repertoires in COVID-19 (dated by TCRdb to between 2020 and 2021). Library preparation was by the immunoSEQ multiplex PCR assay. TCRdb provides this immuneACCESS table in a form limited to in-frame rearrangements. Some clones are lacking; in checked studies, under half of them reflect an unresolved V gene, and why the rest are absent is not known. The sample profile shows 150,000 to 200,000 clones; around 90% of them were found once. The ten largest clones take up 9% to 10% of the sample. Specimen: PBMCs or T cells enriched from blood (not recorded which). These receptors were collected from a woman aged 18-35 years who had recovered from COVID-19.

This clone was seen only once. The chain couples TRBV5-1 to TRBJ2-5; 8 bases line up with TRBD1. Germline CDR1 reads SGHRS; CDR2 reads YFSETQ. V dropped 3 bases and J dropped 2; count of bases not matched to a gene: 15. There are 18 residues in the CDR3. The DNA of the CDR3 is TGCGCCAGCAGCTCCGGACAGGGATTTGTATTGCTACAAGAGACCCAGTACTTC. It is translated as CASSSGQGFVLLQETQYF.

The table lists this clone with a few counts. The chain employs TRBV5-7 and TRBJ2-7; the D is unclear. Being an ORF, TRBV5-7 has a function that is uncertain. V gave up 0 bases and J gave up 4 bases, with 14 bases separating them. The length of the CDR3 is 15 residues. CDR3 sequence (DNA): TGTGCCAGCAGCTTGGTAAGTCACAGTTATTACGAGCAGTACTTC. Encoded protein: CASSLVSHSYYEQYF.

The chain joins TRBV6-5 to TRBJ2-1; a weak D match, TRBD2 (6 bases). Trimming removed 7 bases from V and 4 bases from J, with 14 bases in between. The CDR3 runs to 14 residues. The germline V gene has CDR1 MNHEY and CDR2 SVGAGI. The CDR3 sequence is CASKYPGVYNEQFF. CDR3 sequence (DNA): TGTGCCAGCAAGTATCCGGGGGTTTACAATGAGCAGTTCTTC.

The chain carries TRBV19 and TRBJ1-3, with 7 bases fitting TRBD1. This CDR3 is 14 amino acids long. V shed 6 bases and J 0 bases; nucleotides not matched to a gene: 2. CDR1 is LNHDA, CDR2 SQIVND, per germline (reference sequence). In DNA, the CDR3 is TGTGCCAGTAGGGGACAGTTCTCTGGAAACACCATATATTTT. It yields the protein CASRGQFSGNTIYF. Combining the CDR3 with reference TRBV19 and TRBJ1-3 gives the whole variable domain DGGITQSPKYLFRKEGQNVTLSCEQNLNHDAMYWYRQDPGQGLRLIYYSQIVNDFQKGDIAEGYSVSREKKESFPLTVTSAQKNPTAFYLCASRGQFSGNTIYFGEGSWLTVV.

The sample holds one count of this clone. This CDR3 is CSVEGEQGADGELFF. CDR3 DNA: TGCAGCGTTGAAGGGGAACAGGGGGCAGACGGGGAGCTGTTTTTT. The rearrangement links TRBV29-1 to TRBJ2-2; 9 bases map to TRBD1. V lost 1 base and J lost 7; bases outside the gene matches: 7. Germline V gene lookup returns CDR1 SQVTM and CDR2 ANQGSEA. This CDR3 is built from 15 residues.